This TCR beta chain appears in the sequencing data of a study of blood T cell repertoires in COVID-19 (dated by TCRdb to 2020 to 2022). Broadly, across the study: The collaborator samples originated in the United States, Italy and Spain and spanned the acute and convalescent phases of COVID-19. The dataset comprised deeply sampled blood TCRbeta repertoires from subjects exposed to, actively infected with, or recovered from COVID-19. The sample metadata nearly always contained a de-identified subject ID, COVID-19 status, age in years and sex. Where available, HLA class I and class II types were obtained from metadata supplied by the sample provider rather than from assay-based typing. Samples came from the ongoing ImmuneRACE study (first 160 participants) plus 1,254 subjects from 6 global collaborators. The prospective study material was composed of cDNA or gDNA derived from T cells, B-cell-depleted T cells, or PBMCs. The repertoires were released in a freely available public database meant as a resource for research on the immune response to SARS-CoV-2.

Details on this clone: Its antigen remains undetermined. A junction end diverges from the germline sequence, so it may reflect a read error.

The immunoSEQ Assay, a bias-controlled multiplex PCR, was used to amplify TCRbeta CDR3 regions from genomic DNA. The authors' analysis ran thus. Nucleated cell counts per sample were estimated from amplification of reference gene primers within the assay. To quantify the absolute abundance of each unique TCRbeta CDR3 rearrangement, sequence reads were collapsed and filtered. For each sample, productive Simpson clonality was calculated as the square root of Simpson's diversity index across productive rearrangements. TCRdb took this table from immuneACCESS and kept in-frame rearrangements with V and J called. Such tables lack part of the clones; where checked against another copy, unresolved V genes explain under half of the gap, and the rest is unexplained. D and trimming were read from the DNA, whereas the V and J calls and clone size are those reported in that table. The sample contains approximately 280,000 clones, around 86% of them found a single time. Together, the top ten hold roughly 2.6% of the sample.

Results the study describes overall, beyond this receptor: The amount of clinical and demographic metadata varied by source and participant and was provided uncurated.

The germline V gene encodes CDR1 MNHEY and CDR2 SVGEGT. The CDR3 starts with the cysteine, ends with the phenylalanine, and has 17 residues. Only the CDR3 part of the read is kept: 51 bases, read in frame from the first base. Enrolling through a virtual design, the prospective study's participants ranged in age from roughly 18 to 89 years and lived across 20 to 30 United States geographic areas. In the prospective study, cohorts were assigned on the basis of participant-reported clinical history obtained from a screening survey and a study questionnaire. For ImmuneRACE Cohort 3, a participant was defined as recovered based on two consecutive negative NP/OP PCR tests, clearance by a healthcare professional, or resolution of symptoms. In the prospective study, mobile phlebotomists collected whole blood, serum and a nasopharyngeal or oropharyngeal swab from each participant. Participants in the prospective study had the option to provide additional blood draws and questionnaires over an approximately 2-month period. Before DNA extraction, blood samples from the prospective study were shipped at room temperature or frozen.

This TCR was recovered from a woman aged 18-35 years who had recovered from COVID-19. Sequencing was performed on PBMCs or T cells enriched from blood (not recorded which). The rearranged segments are TRBV6-2 or TRBV6-3 and TRBJ2-2; 8 middle bases align to TRBD1. The bases are TGTGCCAGCAGCTACTTACCCGGGACAGGGAACACCGGGGAGCTGTTTTTT. Its translation is CASSYLPGTGNTGELFF.